This T cell receptor beta chain is from a study of blood T cell repertoires in COVID-19. The repertoire was sequenced with immunoSEQ multiplex PCR; TCRdb's copy has only in-frame clones and lacks some. In the table there are 84,000 or so clones, approximately 88% of which are singletons. From germline, CDR1 is LNHDA and CDR2 SQIVND (reference sequence). This CDR3 is 13 amino acids long. V shed 7 bases and J 9 bases; nucleotides not matched to a gene: 9. Sequencing input: peripheral blood. The chain joins TRBV19 to TRBJ1-2, with TRBD1 matching over 9 bases. The sequence was collected from a man aged 60 to 69 with acute or convalescent COVID-19. The CDR3 sequence: CASTATGQGSYTF. For the CDR3, the DNA is TGTGCCAGTACCGCTACCGGACAGGGGAGCTACACCTTC. The variable domain in full, with the rest retrieved from reference TRBV19 and TRBJ1-2, is DGGITQSPKYLFRKEGQNVTLSCEQNLNHDAMYWYRQDPGQGLRLIYYSQIVNDFQKGDIAEGYSVSREKKESFPLTVTSAQKNPTAFYLCASTATGQGSYTFGSGTRLTVV.